This T cell receptor (beta chain) was retrieved from a study of cytomegalovirus exposure and HLA in healthy donors. At the level of the study: Earlier results showed roughly 120 million unique TCR beta sequences derived from some 180 million T cells. General study findings and limits: It was reported in a later analysis that an Asian-associated ancestry cluster showed fewer N-insertions than the roughly 710-donor mean. Some V segments, TRBV6-2 and TRBV6-3 among them, were indistinguishable and were therefore excluded. Earlier analysis found most TCR beta V segments productive about 87% or about 30% of the time.

Researchers ran the PCR with 60 Vbeta and 13 Jbeta primers. Method: immunoSEQ multiplex PCR; TCRdb's copy keeps in-frame clones and lacks some. The table has about 130,000 clones, roughly four fifths seen once. About this clone: Its antigen is not known.

The CDR3 is 15 amino acids. The V gene lost 0 bases and the J gene lost 2 bases, with 9 bases spanning the gap. Germline values: CDR1 SGDLS, CDR2 YYNGEE. The source of this sequence is a boy aged 2 to 9 in good health and CMV-seronegative. The source material was PBMCs. This chain uses TRBV9 with TRBJ2-1; weak D call: TRBD2 (6 bases). This chain's CDR3 is CASSVAGVAYNEQFF. CDR3 coding DNA: TGTGCCAGCAGCGTAGCGGGGGTAGCCTACAATGAGCAGTTCTTC.